The entry that follows covers one TCR beta chain sequence. Germline CDR1 SGDLS, CDR2 YYNGEE. Trimming left V 4 bases short and J 0 bases short, with 11 bases between. This CDR3 is 14 amino acids long. The data are from a study of blood T cell repertoires in COVID-19. Study in general: Donors in the United States, Italy and Spain gave samples during acute or convalescent COVID-19. The cDNA or gDNA used as material had been derived from T cells, B-cell-depleted T cells, or PBMCs.

A Seattle source enrolled patients during active infection and followed them longitudinally. In the original processing: Researchers report that nucleated cell counts were estimated from reference gene primer amplification. Clones were sequenced by immunoSEQ multiplex PCR, and TCRdb holds only the in-frame ones, with some missing. For V, J and clone size, that table is used; D and trimming come from the DNA. Of tens of thousands of clones listed, approximately 80% are singletons. The sample taken for sequencing was peripheral blood. This sequence was found in a man aged 25 to 40 with COVID-19, enrolled during active disease. The chain couples TRBV9 to TRBJ2-7; D may be TRBD2 (6 bases). CDR3 DNA: TGTGCCAGCAGCTTTCAGCGGGCCTCCTACGAGCAGTACTTC. Amino acids: CASSFQRASYEQYF.